This T cell receptor (beta chain) stems from a study of blood T cell repertoires in COVID-19. Study-level information: The cDNA or gDNA used as material had been derived from T cells, B-cell-depleted T cells, or PBMCs.

Source study methods: By means of reference gene primer amplification, nucleated cell counts were estimated. Sequenced by immunoSEQ multiplex PCR; TCRdb stores in-frame clones only, minus some. V and J calls and clone size are those listed in that table; D and trimming were worked out from the DNA. The repertoire includes roughly 300,000 clones, about four fifths of them detected once, and more than 1.2% sits in the top ten. The Seattle site enrolled patients during active infection and followed them longitudinally. The CDR3 length is 13 residues. Trimming cost V 5 bases and J 4 bases; bases outside gene matches: 6. Germline CDR1 is SQVTM and CDR2 is ANQGSEA.

The V and J genes are TRBV29-1 and TRBJ1-2, with TRBD1 matching 8 bases. The material sequenced was peripheral blood. The TCR was taken from a human donor with COVID-19, enrolled during active disease. The donor label of this sample is uncertain. The CDR3 DNA reads TGCAGCGTTCCCGGGACAGGCTTCTATGGCTACACCTTC. Protein sequence: CSVPGTGFYGYTF.